Listed here is a single T cell receptor (beta chain). At one end, the junction sequence differs from germline, possibly due to a read error. This sample was taken from a study of CD8+ T cells in alopecia areata. About the study: Tofacitinib exposure lasted 6 to 18 months, followed by 6 months off drug.

Germline CDR1 LGHDT, CDR2 YNNKEL (reference sequence). This CDR3 is 8 amino acids long. RNA extraction and reverse transcription yielded cDNA as sequencing template. Method: immunoSEQ multiplex PCR; TCRdb's copy keeps in-frame clones and lacks some. Among over 95,000 clones listed, less than 50% were seen once. The specimen sequenced was CD4+ T cells sorted from blood. The chain is built from TRBV3-1 (or the pseudogene TRBV3-2) and TRBJ2-4; D uncertain. The TCR sequence derives from a human donor with alopecia areata. The CDR3 coding sequence is TGTGCCAGAAACATTCAGTACTTC. This translates into CARNIQYF.